Below, one TCR beta chain is given with its context. Its antigen is as yet unknown. This sample is drawn from a study of cytotoxic CD8 clonotypes in ibrutinib-treated CLL. Study observations and caveats: At ibrutinib response, clonality increased, and at progression it declined back toward baseline. Few clonotypes were public, and these shrank or held steady under treatment.

The table came from immunoSEQ multiplex PCR; TCRdb's copy has only in-frame clones and leaves some out. The data show fewer than 85,000 clones, with around 75% seen just once and approximately 5.1% held by the top ten. The germline V and J ends were trimmed by 1 base and 2 bases, with 8 bases remaining between them. The V gene's germline CDR1 is SGHTA and CDR2 FQGNSA. CDR3 length equals 15 residues. This material consisted of PBMCs, taken after 12 months of ibrutinib treatment. This chain links TRBV7-2 with TRBJ2-2; D is uncertain. The sequence derives from a human donor with chronic lymphocytic leukemia. In DNA, the CDR3 is TGTGCCAGCAGCTTAGGGACGCCAAACACCGGGGAGCTGTTTTTT. This codes for CASSLGTPNTGELFF.